This is a list of T cell receptor beta chains from one sample in a study of regulatory dendritic cells for organ transplantation. Clones were sequenced by immunoSEQ multiplex PCR, and TCRdb holds only the in-frame ones, with some missing. The sample shows 29,000 or so clones, nearly 80% of them seen only once. The sample consisted of memory CD4+ T cells from blood. The receptors stem from a human donor in good health. Each CDR3 is given with its conserved first and last residue. The order of the fields is J gene, CDR3 length, clone size, V gene, D gene, CDR3 DNA, CDR3 protein. The D gene is left open where the match is weak. Not every row has a clone size; where given, it reads once, few, many or a size class.

j_gene: TRBJ2-7
len: 14
abundance: NA
v_gene: TRBV6-6
d_gene: NA
CDR3nt: TGTGCCAGCAGCATACAGGGGGGGACCTACGAGCAGTACTTC
CDR3aa: CASSIQGGTYEQYF

j_gene: TRBJ2-6
len: 18
abundance: NA
v_gene: TRBV7-6
d_gene: NA
CDR3nt: TGTGCCAGCAGCTTAGAGGAGGCAGGTAGCTCTGGGGCCAACGTCCTGACTTTC
CDR3aa: CASSLEEAGSSGANVLTF

j_gene: TRBJ2-3
len: 14
abundance: NA
v_gene: TRBV11-1
d_gene: NA
CDR3nt: TGTGCCAGCTCGGTGACCTACTCCACAGATACGCAGTATTTT
CDR3aa: CASSVTYSTDTQYF

j_gene: TRBJ2-3
len: 14
abundance: NA
v_gene: TRBV19
d_gene: TRBD1
CDR3nt: TGTGCCAGTAGCGGGACAGGGGGCTCAGATACGCAGTATTTT
CDR3aa: CASSGTGGSDTQYF

j_gene: TRBJ2-5
len: 12
abundance: NA
v_gene: TRBV11-3
d_gene: NA
CDR3nt: TGTGCCAGCAGCTTGGGGAAAGAGACCCAGTACTTC
CDR3aa: CASSLGKETQYF

j_gene: TRBJ2-5
len: 14
abundance: NA
v_gene: TRBV5-4
d_gene: TRBD1
CDR3nt: TGTGCCAGCAGCTACCGGGACAGGGGAGAGACCCAGTACTTC
CDR3aa: CASSYRDRGETQYF

j_gene: TRBJ2-1
len: 12
abundance: NA
v_gene: TRBV14
d_gene: NA
CDR3nt: TGTGCCAGCAGCCAAGTCGGTCCCCAGCAGTTCTTC
CDR3aa: CASSQVGPQQFF

j_gene: TRBJ2-5
len: 14
abundance: NA
v_gene: TRBV9
d_gene: NA
CDR3nt: TGTGCCAGCAGCGCGTATTCCGAGGGAGAGACCCAGTACTTC
CDR3aa: CASSAYSEGETQYF

j_gene: TRBJ2-3
len: 17
abundance: NA
v_gene: TRBV27
d_gene: TRBD2
CDR3nt: TGTGCCAGCAGTCCCAAGGTTAGCGGGATCAGCACAGATACGCAGTATTTT
CDR3aa: CASSPKVSGISTDTQYF

j_gene: TRBJ2-1
len: 15
abundance: NA
v_gene: TRBV6-6
d_gene: NA
CDR3nt: TGTGCCAGCAGTAATCAGGTGGGGGCCTACAATGAGCAGTTCTTC
CDR3aa: CASSNQVGAYNEQFF

j_gene: TRBJ2-7
len: 14
abundance: NA
v_gene: TRBV28
d_gene: TRBD1
CDR3nt: TGTGCCAGCAGATCTCCGGGACAGGGTGGCGAGCAGTACTTC
CDR3aa: CASRSPGQGGEQYF

j_gene: TRBJ1-4
len: 16
abundance: NA
v_gene: TRBV4-1
d_gene: TRBD1
CDR3nt: TGCGCCAGCAGCCAAGGTGACAGGGGAGGGGGTGAAAAACTGTTTTTT
CDR3aa: CASSQGDRGGGEKLFF

j_gene: TRBJ2-7
len: 13
abundance: NA
v_gene: TRBV11-3
d_gene: NA
CDR3nt: TGTGCCAGCAGCTCTAGAACGGGGAACGAGCAGTACTTC
CDR3aa: CASSSRTGNEQYF

j_gene: TRBJ2-1
len: 16
abundance: NA
v_gene: TRBV7-8
d_gene: TRBD2
CDR3nt: TGTGCCAGCAGTCGCCTTAGCGGGACCGGACACAATGAGCAGTTCTTC
CDR3aa: CASSRLSGTGHNEQFF

j_gene: TRBJ2-3
len: 13
abundance: NA
v_gene: TRBV29-1
d_gene: NA
CDR3nt: TGCAGCGTTGCACGGCAGGGGCCCGGTACGCAGTATTTT
CDR3aa: CSVARQGPGTQYF

j_gene: TRBJ1-3
len: 18
abundance: NA
v_gene: TRBV4-3
d_gene: TRBD1
CDR3nt: TGCGCCAGCAGCCGAACGACAGGGGGCGTGGGGTACGGAAACACCATATATTTT
CDR3aa: CASSRTTGGVGYGNTIYF

j_gene: TRBJ2-3
len: 14
abundance: NA
v_gene: TRBV14
d_gene: NA
CDR3nt: TGTGCCAGCAGCCAAGAGGCCCTGAGGGGAACGCAGTATTTT
CDR3aa: CASSQEALRGTQYF

j_gene: TRBJ1-1
len: 14
abundance: NA
v_gene: TRBV7-2
d_gene: NA
CDR3nt: TGTGCCAGCAGCCCCCCCGTTTCGGGGACTGAAGCTTTCTTT
CDR3aa: CASSPPVSGTEAFF

j_gene: TRBJ2-3
len: 11
abundance: NA
v_gene: TRBV7-3
d_gene: NA
CDR3nt: TGTGCCAGCAGGGACACAGATACGCAGTATTTT
CDR3aa: CASRDTDTQYF

j_gene: TRBJ1-1
len: 14
abundance: NA
v_gene: TRBV29-1
d_gene: NA
CDR3nt: TGCAGCGGGAAGTGGGGGGATCCGAACACTGAAGCTTTCTTT
CDR3aa: CSGKWGDPNTEAFF

j_gene: TRBJ2-1
len: 16
abundance: NA
v_gene: TRBV5-4
d_gene: NA
CDR3nt: TGTGCCAGCAGCTTGTATAAGGACAGTTTAGTCGATGAGCAGTTCTTC
CDR3aa: CASSLYKDSLVDEQFF

j_gene: TRBJ2-7
len: 13
abundance: NA
v_gene: TRBV18
d_gene: NA
CDR3nt: TGTGCCAGCTCACCACGACGGACAGACGAGCAGTACTTC
CDR3aa: CASSPRRTDEQYF

j_gene: TRBJ1-2
len: 15
abundance: NA
v_gene: TRBV6-1
d_gene: NA
CDR3nt: TGTGCCAGCAGTGAAGCGATCATCTACATGAAGGGCTACACCTTC
CDR3aa: CASSEAIIYMKGYTF

j_gene: TRBJ1-1
len: 15
abundance: NA
v_gene: TRBV6-5
d_gene: NA
CDR3nt: TGTGCCAGCAGTCGTTCGACGCGGAGTGACACTGAAGCCTTCTTT
CDR3aa: CASSRSTRSDTEAFF

j_gene: TRBJ2-4
len: 15
abundance: NA
v_gene: TRBV28
d_gene: NA
CDR3nt: TGTGCCAGCAGTTTCCTCGAGAAAGCCAAAAACATTCAGTACTTC
CDR3aa: CASSFLEKAKNIQYF

j_gene: TRBJ1-4
len: 14
abundance: once
v_gene: TRBV30
d_gene: NA
CDR3nt: TGTGCCTGGAAAGGGGGGGGAAGTGGTGAAAAACTGTTTTTT
CDR3aa: CAWKGGGSGEKLFF

j_gene: TRBJ2-5
len: 13
abundance: NA
v_gene: TRBV5-4
d_gene: NA
CDR3nt: TGTGCCAGCAGCACTACTAGTACGGAGACCCAGTACTTC
CDR3aa: CASSTTSTETQYF

j_gene: TRBJ1-5
len: 16
abundance: NA
v_gene: TRBV5-1
d_gene: NA
CDR3nt: TGCGCCAGCAGCCCCGGGGCGGTGGCAGGGGATCAGCCCCAGCATTTT
CDR3aa: CASSPGAVAGDQPQHF

j_gene: TRBJ2-5
len: 16
abundance: NA
v_gene: TRBV9
d_gene: NA
CDR3nt: TGTGCCAGCAGCGTAGCTGTCGGGGTTGGGCAAGAGACCCAGTACTTC
CDR3aa: CASSVAVGVGQETQYF

j_gene: TRBJ2-2
len: 10
abundance: few
v_gene: TRBV30
d_gene: NA
CDR3nt: TGTGCCTGGAGGACCGGGGAGCTGTTTTTT
CDR3aa: CAWRTGELFF

j_gene: TRBJ2-1
len: 13
abundance: few
v_gene: TRBV19
d_gene: TRBD1
CDR3nt: TGTGCCAGTAGCTTGACAGGGAGCGTTGAGCAGTTCTTC
CDR3aa: CASSLTGSVEQFF

j_gene: TRBJ1-1
len: 14
abundance: NA
v_gene: TRBV18
d_gene: NA
CDR3nt: TGTGCCAGCTCACCAACATCCTCAAACACTGAAGCTTTCTTT
CDR3aa: CASSPTSSNTEAFF